The 20 T cell receptor beta chains reported below all come from one sample, sequenced in a study of T cells in women clearing cervical HPV infection. Method: immunoSEQ multiplex PCR; TCRdb's copy keeps in-frame clones and lacks some. The ten top clones account for around 1.6%, within a sample of 48,000 or so clones. The source material was blood buffy coat. Receptors originate from a woman between 18 and 75 years old with a cervical HPV16 infection that either progressed to CIN3+ or cleared (not recorded which).

Note on this clone: The read is 3 residues too short to cover the CDR3 end, so that end is filled in from the germline J gene. V is TRBV12-3 or TRBV12-4 and J is TRBJ1-2; no definite D call. This CDR3 spans 14 amino acids. Trimming pared 1 base from V and 3 bases from J, leaving 9 bases between. The CDR3 region is CASSLGWQDYGYTF. CDR3 bases read: TGTGCCAGCAGTTTAGGTTGGCAGGACTATGGC.

Turning to this clone: The read falls 3 residues short of the CDR3 end, and the missing part is taken from the germline J gene. The rearrangement links TRBV19 to TRBJ1-5, with D perhaps TRBD1 (6 bases). The CDR3 is made up of 16 amino acids. The V end was cut by 7 bases, the J end by 2 bases, with 18 bases between. The germline V gene has CDR1 LNHDA and CDR2 SQIVND (reference sequence). CDR3 DNA (partial): TGTGCCAGTACCTTACAGGGCTCGCTCGGCAATCAGCCC. It yields the protein CASTLQGSLGNQP. The whole CDR3 protein reads CASTLQGSLGNQPQHF.

Details on this clone: The read stops 3 residues short of the end of the CDR3; the missing end is completed from the germline J gene. This chain links TRBV4-1 with TRBJ2-1; 7 bases are shared with TRBD2. The germline V gene encodes CDR1 MGHRA and CDR2 YSYEKL. Trimming removed 1 base from V and 5 bases from J; junction bases left unmatched: 2. The CDR3 has 14 amino acids. The CDR3 bases that were read are TGCGCCAGCAGCCAAGGCGGGACTAACAATGAG. Translated, it gives CASSQGGTNNE. Given in full, the CDR3 is CASSQGGTNNEQFF.

Concerning this clone itself: With the read ending 3 residues before the CDR3 end, the germline J gene is used to fill in that end. V usage is TRBV29-1 and J usage is TRBJ1-1; 9 bases map to TRBD1. V shed 1 base and J 4 bases; nucleotides not matched to a gene: 4. This CDR3 is built from 14 residues. Per the germline V gene, CDR1 is SQVTM and CDR2 is ANQGSEA. Incomplete CDR3 DNA: TGCAGCGTTGAAGCCATGACAGGGGGCACTGAA. It codes for CSVEAMTGGTE. The whole CDR3 sequence reads CSVEAMTGGTEAFF.

A note on this clone: Read data end 3 residues before the CDR3 end; the end is taken from the germline J gene. The V gene is TRBV5-1, the J gene TRBJ2-5; 7 bases agree with TRBD2. Germline values: CDR1 SGHRS, CDR2 YFSETQ. The CDR3 runs to 15 residues. J lost 4 bases, V lost 4 bases, and 10 bases had no gene match. The CDR3 sequence: CASSIGTRGGETQYF. CDR3 DNA (partial): TGCGCCAGCAGCATTGGGACTCGCGGGGGAGAGACC.

On this clone: The read ends 3 residues early relative to the CDR3; the germline J gene fills the gap. The genes are TRBV28 and TRBJ2-7; D possibly corresponds to TRBD2 (5 bases). Trimming removed 2 bases from V and 3 bases from J, with 14 bases in between. Germline values: CDR1 MDHEN, CDR2 SYDVKM. The CDR3 is 15 residues long. The CDR3 sequence is CASSLIQLGLYEQYF. Partial CDR3 DNA: TGTGCCAGCAGTTTAATCCAGCTAGGACTCTACGAG.

Turning to this clone: The CDR3 goes on 3 residues after the read ends, and that part is filled in from the germline J gene. The chain links TRBV20-1 to TRBJ2-7; 8 positions agree with TRBD2. CDR1 is DFQATT and CDR2 is SNEGSKA in the germline V gene (reference sequence). V was pared by 3 bases and J by 1 base, with 8 bases of the junction left unmatched. This CDR3 region has 15 residues. The DNA read from the CDR3 is TGCAGTGCTAGCCCCCTAAGCGGGGGTTCCTACGAG. Its translation is CSASPLSGGSYE. The complete CDR3 protein is CSASPLSGGSYEQYF.

As regards this clone: Sequencing ends 3 residues short of the CDR3 end; the germline J gene provides the rest. The chain is built from TRBV5-4 and TRBJ1-2, with D perhaps matching TRBD1 (5 bases). This CDR3 has 13 residues. V was shortened by 3 bases and J by 3 bases, with 9 bases between the two germline ends. CDR1 is SGHNT, CDR2 YYREEE, per germline (reference sequence). The CDR3 is CASSYDRDYGYTF. The covered CDR3 bases are TGTGCCAGCAGCTATGACAGAGACTATGGC.

In regard to this clone: Read data end 3 residues before the CDR3 end; the end is taken from the germline J gene. The V call is TRBV4-2, the J call TRBJ2-7, with TRBD2 matching 10 bases. The CDR3 covers 15 residues. Trimming took 1 base from V and 0 from J; bases not matched to a gene: 0. The germline V gene encodes CDR1 LGHNA and CDR2 YNFKEQ. CDR3 loop: CASSQGLAGSYEQYF. The sequenced CDR3 bases are TGTGCCAGCAGCCAAGGACTAGCGGGCTCCTACGAG.

A note on this clone: The read ends 3 residues before the CDR3 terminus; that terminus is restored from the germline J gene. The chain joins TRBV7-2 to TRBJ1-5; no clear D. CDR1 SGHTA and CDR2 FQGNSA come from the germline V gene. Between the trimmed V and J ends, which lost 2 bases and 4 bases, there was a span of 6 bases. This CDR3 has 13 residues. The CDR3 loop reads CASSLRWNQPQHF. The part of the CDR3 DNA that was read is TGTGCCAGCAGCTTAAGGTGGAATCAGCCC.

Details on this clone: The read falls 3 residues short of the CDR3 end, and the missing part is taken from the germline J gene. The chain employs TRBV7-3 and TRBJ1-5; D might be TRBD1 (5 bases). CDR3 length: 14 residues. V lost 6 bases to trimming and J lost 4 bases, with 13 bases between them. CDR1 is SGHTA and CDR2 is FQGTGA in the germline V gene. The sequenced CDR3 bases are TGTGCCAGCAGAACTAACAGGCGTAATCAGCCC. As protein: CASRTNRRNQP. The complete CDR3 sequence is CASRTNRRNQPQHF.

Note on this clone: The read stops 3 residues short of the end of the CDR3; the missing end is completed from the germline J gene. J is TRBJ2-3 and V is TRBV20-1; 8 bases match TRBD2. CDR3 length: 14 residues. The germline V gene has CDR1 DFQATT and CDR2 SNEGSKA (reference sequence). Germline trimming cut 5 bases from V and 6 bases from J; bases unmatched to any gene: 10. This CDR3 reads CSARPSGRGDTQYF. Incomplete CDR3 DNA: TGCAGTGCTCGACCAAGCGGGAGAGGGGATACG.

Worth noting for this clone: The read halts 3 residues ahead of the CDR3 end, with the missing end drawn from the germline J gene. This chain connects TRBV2 to TRBJ2-1; 7 nucleotides line up with TRBD1. Unmatched junction bases numbered 13, after V lost 6 bases and J lost 8 bases. In germline, CDR1 is SNHLY, CDR2 FYNNEI. This CDR3 has 15 amino acids. The CDR3 bases that were read are TGTGCCAGCAGGGTCGGACAGGTACTGGGGGATGAG. This sequence encodes CASRVGQVLGDE. The CDR3 in full is CASRVGQVLGDEQFF.

Notes on this clone: Read data end 3 residues before the CDR3 end; the end is taken from the germline J gene. V is TRBV6-2 or TRBV6-3 and J is TRBJ1-3; 8 bases agree with TRBD1. The CDR3 sequence is 16 residues long. In germline, CDR1 is MNHEY, CDR2 SVGEGT. Losses at the gene ends were 2 bases for V and 2 bases for J; bases not matched to a gene: 5. CDR3 bases read: TGTGCCAGCAGTTACACGAGGACAGGGACTGGAAACACC. It translates to CASSYTRTGTGNT. The entire CDR3 protein reads CASSYTRTGTGNTIYF.

On this clone: The sequenced fragment ends 3 residues before the CDR3 boundary, so the rest is inferred from the germline J gene. This chain connects TRBV7-9 to TRBJ2-1; 9 bases map to TRBD1. Trimming at V came to 1 base and at J to 6 bases, leaving 1 base not matched to a gene. The CDR3 has 14 amino acids. Germline V gene data show CDR1 as SEHNR and CDR2 as FQNEAQ (reference sequence). CDR3 protein: CASSLGTGVNEQFF. CDR3 DNA, as far as it was read: TGTGCCAGCAGCTTAGGGACAGGGGTCAATGAG.

Points on this clone: The DNA ends 3 residues before the CDR3 does, and the rest of the CDR3 is filled in from the germline J gene. The chain has TRBV5-1 and TRBJ2-3, with TRBD2 matching over 11 bases. After removal of 6 bases from V and 8 bases from J, the junction contained 11 bases not matched to a gene. The CDR3 runs to 15 residues. From germline, CDR1 is SGHRS and CDR2 YFSETQ. CDR3 sequence: CASTQLAGVASTQYF. Partial CDR3 DNA: TGCGCCAGCACTCAACTAGCGGGAGTTGCGAGTACG. Looking up the rest from reference TRBV5-1 and TRBJ2-3 gives the full variable domain: KAGVTQTPRYLIKTRGQQVTLSCSPISGHRSVSWYQQTPGQGLQFLFEYFSETQRNKGNFPGRFSGRQFSNSRSEMNVSTLELGDSALYLCASTQLAGVASTQYFGPGTRLTVL.

For this clone: The read finishes 3 residues shy of the CDR3 end, and the germline J gene is used to complete it. The V and J genes are TRBV11-3 and TRBJ2-5; D ambiguous. V was clipped by 4 bases and J by 0 bases, with 3 bases between them. This CDR3 region has 12 residues. Germline V gives CDR1 SGHNT, CDR2 YENEEA. This CDR3 is CASSSNQETQYF. The part of the CDR3 DNA that was read is TGTGCCAGCAGCTCAAACCAAGAGACC. Full variable domain (outside the CDR3, taken from reference TRBV11-3 and TRBJ2-5): EAGVVQSPRYKIIEKKQPVAFWCNPISGHNTLYWYLQNLGQGPELLIRYENEEAVDDSQLPKDRFSAERLKGVDSTLKIQPAELGDSAVYLCASSSNQETQYFGPGTRLLVL.

The CDR3 loop is CASGLRGQGSEQYF. The covered CDR3 bases are TGTGCTAGTGGTCTCCGGGGACAGGGGTCCGAG. J is TRBJ2-7 and V is TRBV12-5, with 10 bases identical to TRBD1. From the germline J gene comes the end of the CDR3, since the read stops 3 residues before it. The CDR3 loop spans 14 amino acids. Germline V gene sequence: CDR1 LGHNT, CDR2 FRNRAP. Unmatched junction bases numbered 7, after V lost 5 bases and J lost 6 bases.

On this clone itself: The read comes to an end 3 residues before the CDR3 does, leaving the germline J gene to fill in the end. V gene TRBV7-8 combines with J gene TRBJ1-3; a possible D gene is TRBD1 (5 bases). The V end lost 1 base, the J end lost 2 bases, and 9 bases lay between the germline ends. The CDR3 covers 15 residues. Germline V gene lookup returns CDR1 SGHVS and CDR2 FQNEAQ. The CDR3 bases that were read are TGTGCCAGCAGCTTAGTGGGGGGGACTGGAAACACC. Its protein is CASSLVGGTGNT. The full CDR3 is CASSLVGGTGNTIYF. Based on the CDR3 plus reference TRBV7-8 and TRBJ1-3, the full variable domain is GAGVSQSPRYKVAKRGQDVALRCDPISGHVSLFWYQQALGQGPEFLTYFQNEAQLDKSGLPSDRFFAERPEGSVSTLKIQRTQQEDSAVYLCASSLVGGTGNTIYFGEGSWLTVV.

Remarks on this clone: The read terminates 3 residues before the CDR3 end, so the remaining end is supplied by the germline J gene. This rearrangement joins TRBV2 to TRBJ1-5, with 7 bases matching TRBD1. The CDR3 totals 13 residues. V dropped 8 bases and J dropped 6; count of bases not matched to a gene: 7. CDR1 is SNHLY and CDR2 is FYNNEI in the germline V gene. CDR3 DNA, as far as it was read: TGTGCCAGCCGGCAGGGGGAATCTCAGCCC. It specifies CASRQGESQP. The CDR3 as a whole reads CASRQGESQPQHF.